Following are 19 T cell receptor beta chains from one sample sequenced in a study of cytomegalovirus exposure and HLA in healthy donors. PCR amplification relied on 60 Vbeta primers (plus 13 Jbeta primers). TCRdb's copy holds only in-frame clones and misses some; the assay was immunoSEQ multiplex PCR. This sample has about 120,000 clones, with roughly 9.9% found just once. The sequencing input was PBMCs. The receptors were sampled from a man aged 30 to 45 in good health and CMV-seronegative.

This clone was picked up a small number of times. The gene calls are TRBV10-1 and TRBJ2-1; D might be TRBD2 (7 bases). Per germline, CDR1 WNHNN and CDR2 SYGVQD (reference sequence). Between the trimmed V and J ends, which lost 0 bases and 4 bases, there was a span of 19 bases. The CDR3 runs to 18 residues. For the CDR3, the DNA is TGCGCCAGCAGTGAGTCGTGGGGGGGCCAGGCTTTATACAATGAGCAGTTCTTC. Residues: CASSESWGGQALYNEQFF.

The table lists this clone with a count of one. DNA of the CDR3: TGTGCCAGCAGCCCAAAACCCCTAGCGGGGGGCCTCCGGGATACGCAGTATTTT. It translates to CASSPKPLAGGLRDTQYF. J is TRBJ2-3 and V is TRBV7-2; 11 bases line up with TRBD2. The CDR3 totals 18 residues. J lost 6 bases, V lost 5 bases, and 16 bases had no gene match. Germline V lookup: CDR1 SGHTA, CDR2 FQGNSA.

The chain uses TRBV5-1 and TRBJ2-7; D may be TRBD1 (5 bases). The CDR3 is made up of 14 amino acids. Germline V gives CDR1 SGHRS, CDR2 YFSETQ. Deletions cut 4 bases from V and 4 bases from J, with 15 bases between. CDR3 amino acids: CASSPTGPPYEQYF. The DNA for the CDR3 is TGCGCCAGCAGCCCAACAGGACCCCCATACGAGCAGTACTTC.

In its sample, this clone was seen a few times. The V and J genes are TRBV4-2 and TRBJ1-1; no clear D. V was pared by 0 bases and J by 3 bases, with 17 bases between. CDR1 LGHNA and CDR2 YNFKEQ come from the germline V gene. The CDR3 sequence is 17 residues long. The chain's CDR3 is CASSQEPRGVGDTEAFF. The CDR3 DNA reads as TGTGCCAGCAGCCAAGAGCCCCGTGGGGTCGGGGACACTGAAGCTTTCTTT.

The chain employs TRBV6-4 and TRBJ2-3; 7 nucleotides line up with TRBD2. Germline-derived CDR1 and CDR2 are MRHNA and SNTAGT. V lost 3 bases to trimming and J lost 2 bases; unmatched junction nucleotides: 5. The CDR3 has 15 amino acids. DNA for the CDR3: TGTGCCAGCAGTGAGACCGGGAGGTCCACAGATACGCAGTATTTT. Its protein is CASSETGRSTDTQYF.

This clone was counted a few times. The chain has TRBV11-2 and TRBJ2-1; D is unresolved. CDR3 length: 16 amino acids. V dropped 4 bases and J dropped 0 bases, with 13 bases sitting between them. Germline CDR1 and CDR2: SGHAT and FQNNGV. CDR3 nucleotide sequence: TGTGCCAGCAGCTCTAGGCTCGCGAGCTCCTACAATGAGCAGTTCTTC. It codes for CASSSRLASSYNEQFF. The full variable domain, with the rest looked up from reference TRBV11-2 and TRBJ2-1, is EAGVAQSPRYKIIEKRQSVAFWCNPISGHATLYWYQQILGQGPKLLIQFQNNGVVDDSQLPKDRFSAERLKGVDSTLKIQPAKLEDSAVYLCASSSRLASSYNEQFFGPGTRLTVL.

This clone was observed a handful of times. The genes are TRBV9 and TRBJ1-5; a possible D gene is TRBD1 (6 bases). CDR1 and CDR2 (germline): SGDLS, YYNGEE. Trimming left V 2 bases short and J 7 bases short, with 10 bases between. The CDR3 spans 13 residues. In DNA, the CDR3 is TGTGCCAGCAGCGTCAATCAGGGGCAGCCCCAGCATTTT. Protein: CASSVNQGQPQHF. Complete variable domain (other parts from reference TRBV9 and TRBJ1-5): DSGVTQTPKHLITATGQRVTLRCSPRSGDLSVYWYQQSLDQGLQFLIQYYNGEERAKGNILERFSAQQFPDLHSELNLSSLELGDSALYFCASSVNQGQPQHFGDGTRLSIL.

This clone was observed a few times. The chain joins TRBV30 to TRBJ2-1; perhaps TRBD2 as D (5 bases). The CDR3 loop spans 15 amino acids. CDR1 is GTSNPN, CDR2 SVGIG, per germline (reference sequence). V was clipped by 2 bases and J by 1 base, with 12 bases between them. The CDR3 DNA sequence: TGTGCCTGGAGTTTACGAGGGAATTCCTACAATGAGCAGTTCTTC. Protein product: CAWSLRGNSYNEQFF.

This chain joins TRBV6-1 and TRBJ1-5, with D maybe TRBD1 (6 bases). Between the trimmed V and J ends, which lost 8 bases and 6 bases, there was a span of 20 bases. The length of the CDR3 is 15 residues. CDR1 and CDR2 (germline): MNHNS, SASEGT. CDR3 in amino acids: CASEKGGLGGQPQHF. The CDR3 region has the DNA TGTGCCAGCGAAAAGGGGGGGTTAGGCGGTCAGCCCCAGCATTTT.

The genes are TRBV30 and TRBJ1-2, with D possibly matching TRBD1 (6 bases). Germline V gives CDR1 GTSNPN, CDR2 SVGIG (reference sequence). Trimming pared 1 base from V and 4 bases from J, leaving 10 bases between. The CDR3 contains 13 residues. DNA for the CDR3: TGTGCCTGGAGTGAGGACAGTTTCTATGGCTACACCTTC. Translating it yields CAWSEDSFYGYTF.

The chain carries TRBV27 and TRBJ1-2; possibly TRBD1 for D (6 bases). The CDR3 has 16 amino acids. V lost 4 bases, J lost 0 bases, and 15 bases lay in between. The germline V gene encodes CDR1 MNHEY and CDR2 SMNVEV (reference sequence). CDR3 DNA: TGTGCCAGCAGTTCCCTACGACAGGCCCCTAACTATGGCTACACCTTC. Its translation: CASSSLRQAPNYGYTF.

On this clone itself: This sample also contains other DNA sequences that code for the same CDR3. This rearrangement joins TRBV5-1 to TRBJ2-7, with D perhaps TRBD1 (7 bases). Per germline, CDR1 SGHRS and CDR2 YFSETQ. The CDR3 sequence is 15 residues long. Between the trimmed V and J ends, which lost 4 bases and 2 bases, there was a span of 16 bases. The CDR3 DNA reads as TGCGCCAGCAGCCCCGGGGGCCAGGGGGCCTACGAGCAGTACTTC. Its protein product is CASSPGGQGAYEQYF.

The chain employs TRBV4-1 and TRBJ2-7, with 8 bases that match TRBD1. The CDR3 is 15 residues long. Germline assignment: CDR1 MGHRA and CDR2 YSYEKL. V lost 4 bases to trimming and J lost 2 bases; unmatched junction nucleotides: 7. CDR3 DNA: TGCGCCAGCAGCCTGGACCGGACAGGGACCTACGAGCAGTACTTC. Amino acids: CASSLDRTGTYEQYF.

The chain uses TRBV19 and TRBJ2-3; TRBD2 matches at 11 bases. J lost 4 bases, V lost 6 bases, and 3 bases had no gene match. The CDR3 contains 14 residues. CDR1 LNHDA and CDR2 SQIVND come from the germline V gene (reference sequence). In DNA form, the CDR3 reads TGTGCCAGTAGCGGTAGCGGGAGGGCAGATACGCAGTATTTT. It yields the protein CASSGSGRADTQYF. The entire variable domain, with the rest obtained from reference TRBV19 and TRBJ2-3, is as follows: DGGITQSPKYLFRKEGQNVTLSCEQNLNHDAMYWYRQDPGQGLRLIYYSQIVNDFQKGDIAEGYSVSREKKESFPLTVTSAQKNPTAFYLCASSGSGRADTQYFGPGTRLTVL.

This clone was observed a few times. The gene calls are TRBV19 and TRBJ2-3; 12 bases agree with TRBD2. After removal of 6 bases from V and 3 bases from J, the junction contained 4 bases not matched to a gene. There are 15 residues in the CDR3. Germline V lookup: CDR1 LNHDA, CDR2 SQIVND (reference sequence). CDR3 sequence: CASRPLAGGTDTQYF. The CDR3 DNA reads TGTGCCAGTAGGCCACTAGCGGGGGGAACAGATACGCAGTATTTT. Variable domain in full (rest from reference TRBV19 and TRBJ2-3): DGGITQSPKYLFRKEGQNVTLSCEQNLNHDAMYWYRQDPGQGLRLIYYSQIVNDFQKGDIAEGYSVSREKKESFPLTVTSAQKNPTAFYLCASRPLAGGTDTQYFGPGTRLTVL.

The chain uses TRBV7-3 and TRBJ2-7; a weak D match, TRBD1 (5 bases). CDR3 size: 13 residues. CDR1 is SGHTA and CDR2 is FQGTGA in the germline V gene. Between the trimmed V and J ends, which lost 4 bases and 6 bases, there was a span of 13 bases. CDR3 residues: CASSWTSRPEQYF. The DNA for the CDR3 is TGTGCCAGCAGCTGGACATCAAGGCCCGAGCAGTACTTC. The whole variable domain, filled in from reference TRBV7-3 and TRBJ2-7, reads GAGVSQTPSNKVTEKGKYVELRCDPISGHTALYWYRQSLGQGPEFLIYFQGTGAADDSGLPNDRFFAVRPEGSVSTLKIQRTERGDSAVYLCASSWTSRPEQYFGPGTRLTVT.

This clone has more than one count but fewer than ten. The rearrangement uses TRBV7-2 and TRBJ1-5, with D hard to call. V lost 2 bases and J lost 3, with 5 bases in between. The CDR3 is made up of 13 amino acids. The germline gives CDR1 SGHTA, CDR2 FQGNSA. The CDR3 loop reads CASSLSYNQPQHF. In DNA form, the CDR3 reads TGTGCCAGCAGCTTATCCTACAATCAGCCCCAGCATTTT.

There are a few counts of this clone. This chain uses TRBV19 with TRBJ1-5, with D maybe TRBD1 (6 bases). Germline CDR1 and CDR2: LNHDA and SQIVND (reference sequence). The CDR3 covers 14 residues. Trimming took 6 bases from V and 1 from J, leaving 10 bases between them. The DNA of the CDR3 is TGTGCCAGTAGCCGTACAGGGAGCAATCAGCCCCAGCATTTT. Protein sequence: CASSRTGSNQPQHF.

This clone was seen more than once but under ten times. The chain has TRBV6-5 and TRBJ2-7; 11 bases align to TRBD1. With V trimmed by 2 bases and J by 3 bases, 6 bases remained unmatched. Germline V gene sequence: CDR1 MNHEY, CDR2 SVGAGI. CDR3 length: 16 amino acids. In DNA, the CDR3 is TGTGCCAGCAGTTACCGCGGGACAGGGGGGGACTACGAGCAGTACTTC. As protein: CASSYRGTGGDYEQYF.